The next 10 T cell receptor beta chains were all read from a single sample in a study of blood T cell repertoires in COVID-19. The protocol was immunoSEQ multiplex PCR, while the TCRdb copy is restricted to in-frame clones and leaves out a portion. The sample includes about 42,000 clones, about 82% of them seen just once. The sample comprised peripheral blood. Receptors were obtained from a man in his 70s with acute or convalescent COVID-19.

This chain links TRBV3-1 (or the pseudogene TRBV3-2) with TRBJ2-5, with TRBD2 as a possible D gene (6 bases). The CDR3 is 14 residues long. The V gene lost 7 bases and the J gene lost 2 bases, with 14 bases spanning the gap. Germline V gene data show CDR1 as LGHDT and CDR2 as YNNKEL (reference sequence). CDR3: CASKPGLSQETQYF. The DNA of the CDR3 is TGTGCCAGCAAACCGGGACTTTCTCAAGAGACCCAGTACTTC.

This clone was observed once. This chain links TRBV28 with TRBJ2-7, with D possibly matching TRBD1 (6 bases). The CDR3 spans 14 residues. Per germline, CDR1 MDHEN and CDR2 SYDVKM. V lost 7 bases and J 6 bases, leaving 19 bases between the germline ends. CDR3: CASTLDRSSGEQYF. The CDR3 bases are TGTGCCAGCACCTTGGACAGATCCTCGGGCGAGCAGTACTTC.

The chain combines TRBV3-1 (or the pseudogene TRBV3-2) with TRBJ1-5; 8 bases match TRBD1. Germline V CDR1 and CDR2: LGHDT, YNNKEL (reference sequence). CDR3 length equals 14 residues. V was pared by 4 bases and J by 4 bases, with 3 bases of the junction left unmatched. As DNA, the CDR3 is TGTGCCAGCAGCCCGGGACAGGAAAATCAGCCCCAGCATTTT. Protein product: CASSPGQENQPQHF.

CDR3 residues: CASNKGEGGEETQYF. Here the CDR3 DNA reads TGTGCCAGCAACAAAGGCGAGGGGGGGGAAGAGACCCAGTACTTC. The J gene is TRBJ2-5, the V gene TRBV6-5; D may be TRBD2 (7 bases). V was cut by 7 bases and J by 3 bases, with 18 bases left in between. The CDR3 covers 15 residues. From germline, CDR1 is MNHEY and CDR2 SVGAGI.

The table lists this clone with a few counts. This chain connects TRBV5-1 to TRBJ2-7; unclear D gene. The CDR3 covers 14 residues. V was pared by 0 bases and J by 0 bases, with 7 bases between. The V gene's germline CDR1 is SGHRS and CDR2 YFSETQ. CDR3 DNA sequence: TGCGCCAGCAGCTTGGTAGCTAACTCCTACGAGCAGTACTTC. It specifies CASSLVANSYEQYF.

V and J are TRBV3-1 (or the pseudogene TRBV3-2) and TRBJ1-6; 8 bases line up with TRBD1. CDR1 and CDR2 from the germline V gene are LGHDT and YNNKEL (reference sequence). V was pared by 4 bases and J by 8 bases, with 13 bases of the junction left unmatched. CDR3 length: 17 amino acids. The CDR3, as DNA: TGTGCCAGCAGCCCCATCCCCCAGGGGGCCTTTGATTCACCCCTCCACTTT. Protein sequence: CASSPIPQGAFDSPLHF.

This clone appeared a single time. The gene calls are TRBV10-1 and TRBJ2-1; 7 bases match TRBD1. This CDR3 contains 15 residues. The germline CDR1 and CDR2 sequences are WNHNN and SYGVQD (reference sequence). J gave up 7 bases and V 4 bases, and 10 bases lay outside the gene matches. CDR3 coding DNA: TGCGCCAGCAGTGTTGGGACAGACCTTGAGAATGAGCAGTTCTTC. This codes for CASSVGTDLENEQFF.

V usage is TRBV10-3 and J usage is TRBJ2-1; D is ambiguous. V lost 4 bases to trimming and J lost 5 bases, with 12 bases between them. The CDR3 extends over 14 amino acids. CDR1 is ENHRY and CDR2 is SYGVKD in the germline V gene. The CDR3, as DNA: TGTGCCATCAGTGTTGGCGAGCGTAACAATGAGCAGTTCTTC. This translates into CAISVGERNNEQFF.

The chain employs TRBV6-5 and TRBJ1-6, with unresolved D. V shed 7 bases and J shed 7 bases, with 11 bases lying between them. CDR1 is MNHEY, CDR2 SVGAGI, per germline. The CDR3 runs 13 residues. The CDR3 region has the DNA TGTGCCAGCACAGGACGGGAGAATTCACCCCTCCACTTT. Its translation: CASTGRENSPLHF.

The V gene is TRBV28, the J gene TRBJ1-5, with TRBD1 identical over 7 bases. The CDR3 runs 17 residues. J was trimmed by 0 bases and V by 5 bases; bases with no gene match: 10. Germline CDR1 and CDR2: MDHEN and SYDVKM. CDR3 amino acids: CASSGPPQGVSNQPQHF. The CDR3 bases are TGTGCCAGCAGTGGCCCGCCGCAGGGGGTTAGCAATCAGCCCCAGCATTTT.